This TCR beta chain was recovered during a study of T cell responses to AZD1222 COVID-19 vaccine. General observations from the study: The sample set comprised mostly white British donors with more females, and clonal diversity was possibly underestimated.

Method: immunoSEQ multiplex PCR; TCRdb's copy keeps in-frame clones and lacks some. The table shows about 55,000 clones, with roughly nine tenths occurring only once. This CDR3 spans 15 amino acids. With 7 bases removed from V and 0 bases from J, the gap between germline ends came to 15 bases. The germline CDR1 and CDR2 sequences are MNHEY and SVGAGI. Of note for this clone: Its specificity is unknown.

Sequenced material: peripheral blood, taken on day 0 of AZD1222 vaccination. The sequence came from an adult in good health. The chain is built from TRBV6-5 and TRBJ1-1, with a possible D match to TRBD1 (5 bases). The CDR3 bases are TGTGCCAGCATCCCCCGCACAGGAGTGAACACTGAAGCTTTCTTT. Translation: CASIPRTGVNTEAFF.